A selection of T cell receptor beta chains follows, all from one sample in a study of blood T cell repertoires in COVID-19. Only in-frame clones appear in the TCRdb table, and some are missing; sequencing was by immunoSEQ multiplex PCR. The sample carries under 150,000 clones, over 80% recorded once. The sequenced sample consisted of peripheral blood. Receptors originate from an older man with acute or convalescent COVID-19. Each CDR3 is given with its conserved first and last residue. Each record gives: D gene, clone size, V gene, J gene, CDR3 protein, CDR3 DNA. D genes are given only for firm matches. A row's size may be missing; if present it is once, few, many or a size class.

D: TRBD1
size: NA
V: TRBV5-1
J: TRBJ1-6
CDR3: CASSSRQGGYSPLHF
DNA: TGCGCCAGCAGCTCCAGACAGGGTGGATATTCACCCCTCCACTTT

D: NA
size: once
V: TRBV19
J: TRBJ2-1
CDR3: CASSEPGLGHDEQFF
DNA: TGTGCCAGTAGTGAACCGGGACTGGGGCACGATGAGCAGTTCTTC

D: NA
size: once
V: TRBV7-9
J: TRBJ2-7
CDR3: CASSLGDMSYEQYF
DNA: TGTGCCAGCAGCTTAGGGGACATGTCCTACGAGCAGTACTTC

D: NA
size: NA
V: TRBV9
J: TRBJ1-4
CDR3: CASSLGTLATNEKLFF
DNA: TGTGCCAGCAGCCTTGGGACACTTGCAACTAATGAAAAACTGTTTTTT

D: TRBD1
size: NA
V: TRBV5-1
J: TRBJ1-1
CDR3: CASSRMSGTGSTGAEAFF
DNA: TGCGCCAGCAGCCGAATGTCCGGGACAGGGTCCACGGGGGCTGAAGCTTTCTTT

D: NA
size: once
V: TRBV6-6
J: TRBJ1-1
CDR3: CASRSPGTEAFF
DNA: TGTGCCAGCAGGAGCCCAGGCACTGAAGCTTTCTTT

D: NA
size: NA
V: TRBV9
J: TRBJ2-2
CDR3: CASRAAGANTGELFF
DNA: TGTGCCAGCAGAGCCGCCGGGGCGAACACCGGGGAGCTGTTTTTT

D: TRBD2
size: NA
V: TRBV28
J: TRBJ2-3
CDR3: CASSSSGGRTDTQYF
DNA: TGTGCCAGCAGTTCAAGCGGGGGCCGCACAGATACGCAGTATTTT

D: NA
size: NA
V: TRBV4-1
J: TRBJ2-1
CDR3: CASSADYNEQFF
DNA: TGCGCCAGCAGCGCAGATTACAATGAGCAGTTCTTC

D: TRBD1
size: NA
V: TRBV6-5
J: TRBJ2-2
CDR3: CASRLDRRYTGELFF
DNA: TGTGCCAGCAGGTTGGACAGGCGATACACCGGGGAGCTGTTTTTT

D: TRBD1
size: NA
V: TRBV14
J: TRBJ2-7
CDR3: CASSQGGQSPREQYF
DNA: TGTGCCAGCAGCCAAGGGGGACAGTCCCCCCGGGAGCAGTACTTC

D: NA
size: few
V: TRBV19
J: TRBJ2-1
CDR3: CASSTSASSYNEQFF
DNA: TGTGCCAGTAGTACTAGTGCGAGCTCCTACAATGAGCAGTTCTTC

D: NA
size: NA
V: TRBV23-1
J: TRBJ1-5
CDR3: CASMAQPQHF
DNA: TGCGCCAGCATGGCTCAGCCCCAGCATTTT

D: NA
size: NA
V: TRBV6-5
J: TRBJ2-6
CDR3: CASQGTRSGANVLTF
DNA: TGTGCCAGCCAGGGGACCCGCTCTGGGGCCAACGTCCTGACTTTC

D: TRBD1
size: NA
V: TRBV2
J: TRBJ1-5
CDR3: CASSEAAGQPNQPQHF
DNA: TGTGCCAGCAGTGAAGCGGCGGGACAGCCTAATCAGCCCCAGCATTTT

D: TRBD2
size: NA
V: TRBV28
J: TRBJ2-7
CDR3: CASLIAGDTGEQYF
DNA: TGTGCCAGCCTCATAGCGGGGGACACCGGCGAGCAGTACTTC

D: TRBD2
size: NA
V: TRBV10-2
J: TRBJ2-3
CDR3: CASSFRAGGSTDTQYF
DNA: TGCGCCAGCAGTTTTCGAGCGGGGGGCAGCACAGATACGCAGTATTTT

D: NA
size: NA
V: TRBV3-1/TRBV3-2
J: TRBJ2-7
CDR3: CASSQRSGSNEQYF
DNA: TGTGCCAGCAGCCAAAGGTCGGGGTCAAACGAGCAGTACTTC

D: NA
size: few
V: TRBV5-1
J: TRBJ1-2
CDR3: CASSLVSGGYGYTF
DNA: TGCGCCAGCAGCTTGGTATCAGGAGGCTATGGCTACACCTTC

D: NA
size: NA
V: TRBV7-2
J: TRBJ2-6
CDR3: CASSLAGTSNVLTF
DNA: TGTGCCAGCAGCCTTGCCGGGACATCCAACGTCCTGACTTTC

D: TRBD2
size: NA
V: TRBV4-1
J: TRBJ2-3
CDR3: CASSPPQRGPGDTQYF
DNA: TGCGCCAGCAGCCCCCCCCAGCGGGGGCCTGGGGATACGCAGTATTTT

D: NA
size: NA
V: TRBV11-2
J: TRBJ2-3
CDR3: CASSLQTGLSTDTQYF
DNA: TGTGCCAGCAGCTTGCAGACAGGCCTCAGCACAGATACGCAGTATTTT

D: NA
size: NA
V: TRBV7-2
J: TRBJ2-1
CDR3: CASSLWGDEQFF
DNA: TGTGCCAGCAGCTTATGGGGCGATGAGCAGTTCTTC

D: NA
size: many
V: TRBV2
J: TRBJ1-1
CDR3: CASSAIAEAFF
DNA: TGTGCCAGCAGCGCGATCGCTGAAGCTTTCTTT

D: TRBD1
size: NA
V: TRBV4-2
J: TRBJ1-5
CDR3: CASSQSIDRGNQPQHF
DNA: TGTGCCAGCAGCCAATCGATCGACAGGGGCAATCAGCCCCAGCATTTT

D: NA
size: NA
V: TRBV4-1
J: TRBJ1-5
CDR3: CASSQEPGMGNQPQHF
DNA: TGCGCCAGCAGCCAAGAACCAGGGATGGGCAATCAGCCCCAGCATTTT

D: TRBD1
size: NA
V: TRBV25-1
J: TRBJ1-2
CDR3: CASSPGGGYTF
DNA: TGTGCCAGCAGTCCAGGGGGAGGCTACACCTTC

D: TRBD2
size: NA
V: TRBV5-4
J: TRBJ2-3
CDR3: CANSLPSSGGSTDTQYF
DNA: TGTGCCAACAGCTTGCCCAGTAGCGGGGGGAGCACAGATACGCAGTATTTT

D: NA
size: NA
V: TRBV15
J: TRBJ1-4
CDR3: CATSSPVSTNEKLFF
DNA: TGTGCCACCAGCAGTCCGGTTTCAACTAATGAAAAACTGTTTTTT

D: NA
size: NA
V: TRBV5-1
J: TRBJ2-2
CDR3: CASSLEGVSGGELFF
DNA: TGCGCCAGCAGCTTGGAAGGGGTCTCGGGCGGGGAGCTGTTTTTT

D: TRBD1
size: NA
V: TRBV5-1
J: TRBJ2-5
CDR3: CASSFTGVRQETQYF
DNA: TGCGCCAGCAGCTTCACAGGGGTTCGGCAAGAGACCCAGTACTTC

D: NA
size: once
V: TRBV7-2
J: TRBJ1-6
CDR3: CASSSTSVPLHF
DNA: TGTGCCAGCAGCTCTACCTCGGTACCCCTCCACTTT

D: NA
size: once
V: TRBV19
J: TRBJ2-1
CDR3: CASRGGNEQFF
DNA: TGTGCCAGTAGAGGGGGCAATGAGCAGTTCTTC

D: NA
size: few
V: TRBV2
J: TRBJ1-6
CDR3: CASSDRTVYNSPLHF
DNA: TGTGCCAGCAGTGATCGTACAGTTTATAATTCACCCCTCCACTTT

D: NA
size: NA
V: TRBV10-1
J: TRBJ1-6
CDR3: CASSESYAGLESPLHF
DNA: TGCGCCAGCAGTGAGTCTTATGCAGGGTTGGAATCACCCCTCCACTTT

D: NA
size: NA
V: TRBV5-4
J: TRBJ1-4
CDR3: CASSSTIGGTARKLFF
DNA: TGTGCCAGCAGCTCAACCATCGGGGGTACGGCGAGGAAACTGTTTTTT

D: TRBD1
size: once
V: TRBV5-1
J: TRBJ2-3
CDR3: CASRPGQGADTQYF
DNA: TGCGCCAGCAGACCGGGACAGGGGGCAGATACGCAGTATTTT

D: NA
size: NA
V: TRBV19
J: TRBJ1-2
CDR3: CASSQKNRGYRNYGYTF
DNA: TGTGCCAGTAGTCAAAAGAATCGGGGGTATCGGAACTATGGCTACACCTTC

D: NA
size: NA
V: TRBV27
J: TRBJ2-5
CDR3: CASSYIGSPETQYF
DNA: TGTGCCAGCAGTTATATCGGGAGCCCAGAGACCCAGTACTTC

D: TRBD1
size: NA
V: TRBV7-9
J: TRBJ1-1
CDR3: CASGQVGTEAFF
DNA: TGTGCCAGCGGACAGGTAGGGACTGAAGCTTTCTTT

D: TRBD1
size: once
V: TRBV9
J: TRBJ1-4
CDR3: CASRKTGDEKLFF
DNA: TGTGCCAGCAGAAAGACAGGGGACGAAAAACTGTTTTTT

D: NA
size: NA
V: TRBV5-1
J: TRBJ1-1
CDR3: CASSLGAGRGTEAFF
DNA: TGCGCCAGCAGCTTGGGGGCAGGAAGAGGGACTGAAGCTTTCTTT

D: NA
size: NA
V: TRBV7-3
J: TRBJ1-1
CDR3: CASSSKGGTEAFF
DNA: TGTGCCAGCAGCTCTAAAGGGGGCACTGAAGCTTTCTTT

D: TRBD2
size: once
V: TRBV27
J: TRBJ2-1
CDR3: CASSPTGAGGIIEQFF
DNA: TGTGCCAGCAGTCCTACGGGAGCGGGGGGAATCATTGAGCAGTTCTTC

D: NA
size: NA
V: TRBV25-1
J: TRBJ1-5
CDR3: CASSDSDYSNQPQHF
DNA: TGTGCCAGCAGTGACTCTGACTATAGCAATCAGCCCCAGCATTTT

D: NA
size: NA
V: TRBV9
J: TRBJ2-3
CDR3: CASSPPTDTQYF
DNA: TGTGCCAGCAGCCCCCCTACAGATACGCAGTATTTT

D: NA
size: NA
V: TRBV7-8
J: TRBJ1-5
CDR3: CASSFVGGVSNQPQHF
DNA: TGTGCCAGCAGCTTCGTGGGAGGGGTTAGCAATCAGCCCCAGCATTTT

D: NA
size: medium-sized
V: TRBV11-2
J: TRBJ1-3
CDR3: CASSSDSGSGNTIYF
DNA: TGTGCCAGCAGCTCGGACAGTGGCTCTGGAAACACCATATATTTT

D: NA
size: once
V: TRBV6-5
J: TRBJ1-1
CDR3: CASRQAVNTEAFF
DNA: TGTGCCAGCCGACAGGCGGTGAACACTGAAGCTTTCTTT

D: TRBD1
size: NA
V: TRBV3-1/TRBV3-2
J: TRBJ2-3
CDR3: CASSRNSGGGTDTQYF
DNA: TGTGCCAGCAGCCGGAACTCAGGGGGCGGCACAGATACGCAGTATTTT

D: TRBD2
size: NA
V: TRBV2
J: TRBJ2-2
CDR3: CASRAGANTGELFF
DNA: TGTGCCAGCAGAGCGGGGGCCAACACCGGGGAGCTGTTTTTT